This T cell receptor (beta chain) emerged from a study of CXCR3-negative and CXCR3-positive naive CD8 T cells. Points from the study as a whole: The study found more hydrophobic TRB CDR3s in CXCR3-positive naive cells than in CXCR3-negative naive cells. The study found comparably high diversity in both naive subsets and much lower diversity in memory CD8+ cells. CXCR3-negative and CXCR3-positive naive cells shared comparable TRBV-TRBJ usage, but memory cells did not. Once cells were cryopreserved, CXCR3 expression went down partly, and most assays used fresh PBMCs.

Germline values: CDR1 SGDLS, CDR2 YYNGEE. This CDR3 comprises 15 residues. Regarding this clonotype: Its antigen is not known.

Through 5' RACE with UMI labels, the TRB cDNA libraries were prepared. Each CDR3 protein gets one entry in TCRdb, which reprocessed the 5' RACE reads and gives no DNA. Its clone listing holds some 140,000 distinct CDR3 sequences. CD45RO-CCR7+CD27+CD95- defined naive CD8+ T cells. The rearrangement joins TRBV9 to TRBJ2-7; TCRdb indicates TRBD2, and absent DNA this call remains unverified. The TCR originated in a human donor in good health. Some clones in this sample may be carry-over from other donors' samples. Sequencing was performed on naive CXCR3+ CD8+ T cells from blood. Subset meaning: CD45RO-CCR7+CD27+CD95- naive CD8+ T cells expressing CXCR3 (TNR3+). The CDR3 spells CASSASGTHTYEQYF. The full variable domain, in which reference TRBV9 and TRBJ2-7 provide the parts outside the CDR3, is DSGVTQTPKHLITATGQRVTLRCSPRSGDLSVYWYQQSLDQGLQFLIQYYNGEERAKGNILERFSAQQFPDLHSELNLSSLELGDSALYFCASSASGTHTYEQYFGPGTRLTVT.